The rows below give T cell receptor beta chains drawn from one sample of a study of T cell repertoires in cytomegalovirus infection. These receptors have no identified antigens. In TCRdb, the reads were re-called with MiXCR into one record per CDR3 protein. This sample has about 83,000 distinct CDR3 sequences; 20% to 30% occur once, and the top ten carry roughly 50%. This material consisted of CD8+ T cells from cultured PBMCs, taken from culture after CMV antigen stimulation. Receptor source: a human donor in good health (CMV status not recorded). Some clones in this sample may be carry-over from other donors' samples. Each CDR3 is given with its conserved first and last residue. D genes are given only for firm matches. Size is omitted from some rows. Given values are once, few, many or a class for expanded clones.

>TRBV14|NA|TRBJ2-3|NA
CASSLGVLDTDTQYF
TGTGCCAGCAGCCTTGGGGTCCTCGATACAGATACGCAGTATTTT
>TRBV28|NA|TRBJ2-1|NA
CASSLSENEQFF
TGTGCCAGCAGTTTGTCAGAGAATGAGCAGTTCTTC
>TRBV12-3/TRBV12-4|NA|TRBJ1-3|few
CASSSSEGGHSGNTIYF
TGTGCCAGCAGCAGTTCCGAGGGGGGTCACTCTGGAAACACCATATATTTT
>TRBV7-6|NA|TRBJ1-1|few
CASSLEGIHGAFF
TGTGCCAGCAGCTTGGAGGGGATCCATGGAGCTTTCTTT
>TRBV7-2|NA|TRBJ1-6|many
CASSLGTAHYSPLHF
TGTGCCAGCAGCTTAGGGACAGCGCATTATTCACCCCTCCACTTT
>TRBV3-1|NA|TRBJ2-6|few
CASSQRTTSPNAGANVLTF
TGTGCCAGCAGCCAGAGGACAACGAGCCCAAACGCGGGGGCCAACGTCCTGACTTTC
>TRBV19|TRBD1|TRBJ1-1|NA
CASKGRTGMNTEAFF
TGTGCCAGTAAGGGCCGGACAGGCATGAACACTGAAGCTTTCTTT
>TRBV29-1|NA|TRBJ1-1|NA
CSVDGLNTEAFF
TGCAGCGTTGACGGATTGAACACTGAAGCTTTCTTT
>TRBV7-6|NA|TRBJ2-5|few
CASSLTEGRETQYF
TGTGCCAGCAGCCTAACGGAGGGCCGGGAGACCCAGTACTTC
>TRBV4-3|NA|TRBJ2-2|NA
CASSQVSGLGGELFF
TGCGCCAGCAGCCAGGTTTCAGGGCTCGGCGGGGAGCTGTTTTTT
>TRBV7-9|NA|TRBJ2-1|NA
CASSLVGPANEQFF
TGTGCCAGCAGCTTAGTTGGACCGGCCAATGAGCAGTTCTTC
>TRBV27|NA|TRBJ1-1|NA
CASSLSYGFPGMNTEAFF
TGTGCCAGCAGTTTATCCTATGGGTTTCCAGGCATGAACACTGAAGCTTTCTTT
>TRBV6-2/TRBV6-3|TRBD2|TRBJ2-7|NA
CASGLAGLNYEQYF
TGTGCCAGCGGCCTAGCGGGTTTGAACTACGAGCAGTACTTC
>TRBV6-5|NA|TRBJ1-1|few
CASSYQQGGNTEAFF
TGTGCCAGCAGTTATCAGCAGGGAGGGAACACTGAAGCTTTCTTT